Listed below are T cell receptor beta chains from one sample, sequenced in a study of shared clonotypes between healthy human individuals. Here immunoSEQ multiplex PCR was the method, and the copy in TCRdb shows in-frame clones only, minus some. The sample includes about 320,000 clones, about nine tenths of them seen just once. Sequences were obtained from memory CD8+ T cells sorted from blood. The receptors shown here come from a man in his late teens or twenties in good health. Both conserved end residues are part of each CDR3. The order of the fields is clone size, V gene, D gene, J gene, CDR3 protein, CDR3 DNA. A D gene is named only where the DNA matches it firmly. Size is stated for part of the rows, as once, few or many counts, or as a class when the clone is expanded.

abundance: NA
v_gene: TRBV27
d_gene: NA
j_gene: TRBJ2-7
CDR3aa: CASSLYRDGSYEQYF
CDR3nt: TGTGCCAGCAGTTTATACCGGGACGGATCTTACGAGCAGTACTTC

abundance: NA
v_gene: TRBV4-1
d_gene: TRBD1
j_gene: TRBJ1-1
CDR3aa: CASSQVFTRGQLNTEAFF
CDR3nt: TGCGCCAGCAGCCAAGTTTTCACCAGGGGACAGTTGAACACTGAAGCTTTCTTT

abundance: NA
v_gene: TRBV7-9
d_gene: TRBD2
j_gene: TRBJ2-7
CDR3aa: CASSSGLAGAHEQYF
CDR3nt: TGTGCCAGCAGCTCGGGACTAGCGGGGGCCCACGAGCAGTACTTC

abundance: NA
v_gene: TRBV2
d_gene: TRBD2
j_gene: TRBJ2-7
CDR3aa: CGGLADSYEQYF
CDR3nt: TGTGGGGGACTAGCGGATTCCTACGAGCAGTACTTC

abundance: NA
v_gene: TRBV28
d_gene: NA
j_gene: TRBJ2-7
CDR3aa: CASSFRGSYEQYF
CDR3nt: TGTGCCAGCAGTTTTCGGGGTTCCTACGAGCAGTACTTC

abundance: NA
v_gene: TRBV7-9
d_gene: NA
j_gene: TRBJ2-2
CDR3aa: CASSSRGEVTGELFF
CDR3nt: TGTGCCAGCAGCTCCCGGGGTGAAGTCACCGGGGAGCTGTTTTTT

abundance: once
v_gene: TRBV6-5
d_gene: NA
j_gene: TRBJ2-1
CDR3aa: CASSYSNSEQFF
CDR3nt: TGTGCCAGCAGTTACTCGAATAGTGAGCAGTTCTTC

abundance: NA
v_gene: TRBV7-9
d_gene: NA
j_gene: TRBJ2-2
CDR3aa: CASSLWDEGTGELFF
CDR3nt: TGTGCCAGCAGCTTATGGGATGAGGGCACCGGGGAGCTGTTTTTT

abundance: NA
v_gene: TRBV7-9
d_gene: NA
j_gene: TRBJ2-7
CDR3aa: CASSLGETYEQYF
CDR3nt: TGTGCCAGCAGCTTAGGCGAGACCTACGAGCAGTACTTC

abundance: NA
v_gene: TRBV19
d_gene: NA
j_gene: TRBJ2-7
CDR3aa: CASSALQGGEQYF
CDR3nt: TGTGCCAGTAGCGCGCTCCAGGGAGGCGAGCAGTACTTC